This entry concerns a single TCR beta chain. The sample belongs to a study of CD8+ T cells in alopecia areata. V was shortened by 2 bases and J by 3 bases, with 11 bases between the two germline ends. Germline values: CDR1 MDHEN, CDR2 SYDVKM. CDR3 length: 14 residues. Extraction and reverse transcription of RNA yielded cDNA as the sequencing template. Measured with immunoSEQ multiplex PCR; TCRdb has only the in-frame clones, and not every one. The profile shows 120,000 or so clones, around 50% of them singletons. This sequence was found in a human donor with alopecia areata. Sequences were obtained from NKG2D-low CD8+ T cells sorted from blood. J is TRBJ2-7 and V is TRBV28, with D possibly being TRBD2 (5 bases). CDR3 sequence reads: CASSLRGYLYEQYF. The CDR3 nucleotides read TGTGCCAGCAGTTTAAGAGGGTACCTCTACGAGCAGTACTTC.